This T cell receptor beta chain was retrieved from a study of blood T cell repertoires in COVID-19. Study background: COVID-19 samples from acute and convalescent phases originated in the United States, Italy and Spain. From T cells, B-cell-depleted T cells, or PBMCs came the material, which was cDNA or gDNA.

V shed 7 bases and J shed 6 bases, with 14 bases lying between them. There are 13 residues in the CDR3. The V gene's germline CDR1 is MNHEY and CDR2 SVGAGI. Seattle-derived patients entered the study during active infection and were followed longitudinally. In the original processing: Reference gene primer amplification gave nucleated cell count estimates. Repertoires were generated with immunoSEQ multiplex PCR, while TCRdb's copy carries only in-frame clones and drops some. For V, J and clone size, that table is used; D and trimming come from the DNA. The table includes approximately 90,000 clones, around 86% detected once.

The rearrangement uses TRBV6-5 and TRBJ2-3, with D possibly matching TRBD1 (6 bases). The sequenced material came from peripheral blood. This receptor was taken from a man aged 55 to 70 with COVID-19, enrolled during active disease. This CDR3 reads CASNRIRGDTQYF. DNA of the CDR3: TGTGCCAGCAACCGCATCAGGGGCGATACGCAGTATTTT.